This T cell receptor (beta chain) was identified in a study of T cell responses to AZD1222 COVID-19 vaccine. Study observations and caveats: Baseline serostatus was positive in only a handful of AZD1222 recipients. White British donors predominated, females outnumbered males, and clonal diversity was possibly underestimated.

The CDR3 is made up of 17 amino acids. Germline V lookup: CDR1 MNHEY, CDR2 SMNVEV (reference sequence). Trimming took 4 bases from V and 0 from J, leaving 15 bases between them. Here immunoSEQ multiplex PCR was the method, and the copy in TCRdb shows in-frame clones only, minus some. The repertoire holds over 110,000 clones, with around nine tenths as singletons. Remarks on this clone: As yet, its antigen is unknown.

The source material was peripheral blood, sampled on day 0 of AZD1222 vaccination. The origin of this receptor is an adult in good health. V gene TRBV27 combines with J gene TRBJ1-4; TRBD1 might be the D (6 bases). The CDR3 DNA is TGTGCCAGCAGTTATGGGGGCAGGGTAGCAACTAATGAAAAACTGTTTTTT. This translates into CASSYGGRVATNEKLFF.